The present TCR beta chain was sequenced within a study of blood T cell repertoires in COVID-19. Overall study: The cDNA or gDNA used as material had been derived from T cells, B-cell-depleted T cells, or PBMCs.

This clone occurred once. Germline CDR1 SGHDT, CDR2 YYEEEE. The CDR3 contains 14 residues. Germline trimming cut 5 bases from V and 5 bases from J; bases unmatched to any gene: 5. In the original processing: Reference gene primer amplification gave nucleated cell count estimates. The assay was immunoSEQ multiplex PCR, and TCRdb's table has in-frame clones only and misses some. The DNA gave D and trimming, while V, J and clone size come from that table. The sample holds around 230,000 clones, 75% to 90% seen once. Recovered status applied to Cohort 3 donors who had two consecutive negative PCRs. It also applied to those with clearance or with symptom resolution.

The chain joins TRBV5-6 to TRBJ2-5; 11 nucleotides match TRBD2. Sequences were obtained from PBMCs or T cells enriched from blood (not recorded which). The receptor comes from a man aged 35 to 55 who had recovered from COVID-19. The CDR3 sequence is CASRLAGVYETQYF. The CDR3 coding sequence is TGTGCCAGCAGACTAGCGGGAGTCTATGAGACCCAGTACTTC. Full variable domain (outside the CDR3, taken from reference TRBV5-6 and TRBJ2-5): DAGVTQSPTHLIKTRGQQVTLRCSPKSGHDTVSWYQQALGQGPQFIFQYYEEEERQRGNFPDRFSGHQFPNYSSELNVNALLLGDSALYLCASRLAGVYETQYFGPGTRLLVL.